These 31 T cell receptor beta chains were sequenced from one sample in a study of shared clonotypes between healthy human individuals. Sequencing was performed with immunoSEQ multiplex PCR; in TCRdb, only in-frame clones are kept and a portion is missing. The sample includes millions of clones, just over 90% of them seen just once. Specimen: naive CD4+ T cells sorted from blood. Subset meaning: CD45RA+ positively selected. Receptors were obtained from a man aged 18 to 30 in good health.

The V gene is TRBV2, the J gene TRBJ2-1; D tentatively fits TRBD1 or TRBD2 (6 bases each). Trimming pared 2 bases from V and 10 bases from J, leaving 15 bases between. The CDR3 consists of 14 residues. The germline V gene has CDR1 SNHLY and CDR2 FYNNEI. The CDR3 DNA is TGTGCCAGCAGTGAAACGGGGGCCCGTGGGGAGCAGTTCTTC. Amino acids: CASSETGARGEQFF.

This chain connects TRBV30 to TRBJ1-1; D possibly corresponds to TRBD1 (6 bases). The CDR3 is 12 amino acids. V was shortened by 8 bases and J by 4 bases, with 14 bases between the two germline ends. The germline gives CDR1 GTSNPN, CDR2 SVGIG (reference sequence). The CDR3: CARNRDPTEAFF. The CDR3 coding sequence is TGTGCCCGCAACAGGGATCCCACTGAAGCTTTCTTT.

This clone was recorded once. The rearrangement joins TRBV6-5 to TRBJ2-2, with D uncertain. V shed 5 bases and J shed 2 bases, with 12 bases lying between them. This CDR3 has 15 residues. The germline V gene has CDR1 MNHEY and CDR2 SVGAGI. CDR3 sequence: CASSRASANTGELFF. The CDR3 nucleotides are TGTGCCAGCAGTAGGGCCTCCGCCAACACCGGGGAGCTGTTTTTT.

The chain combines TRBV4-1 with TRBJ1-2, with a tentative D call TRBD1 (6 bases). The CDR3 totals 15 residues. The germline V gene encodes CDR1 MGHRA and CDR2 YSYEKL. V was cut by 1 base and J by 4 bases, with 13 bases left in between. CDR3 residues: CASSQVQQGFYGYTF. CDR3 bases: TGCGCCAGCAGCCAAGTACAACAGGGATTCTATGGCTACACCTTC.

V is TRBV30 and J is TRBJ2-7, with 8 bases matching TRBD1. Germline V CDR1 and CDR2: GTSNPN, SVGIG (reference sequence). V was pared by 1 base and J by 0 bases, with 5 bases of the junction left unmatched. CDR3 size: 15 residues. CDR3 sequence (DNA): TGTGCCTGGAGTGCCACAGGGGGGCCCTCCTACGAGCAGTACTTC. Its protein product is CAWSATGGPSYEQYF. The whole variable domain, filled in from reference TRBV30 and TRBJ2-7, reads SQTIHQWPATLVQPVGSPLSLECTVEGTSNPNLYWYRQAAGRGLQLLFYSVGIGQISSEVPQNLSASRPQDRQFILSSKKLLLSDSGFYLCAWSATGGPSYEQYFGPGTRLTVT.

To note about this clone: Other DNA sequences in the sample encode the same CDR3. This chain links TRBV28 with TRBJ1-2; possibly TRBD1 for D (6 bases). The CDR3 extends over 14 amino acids. Deletions cut 2 bases from V and 4 bases from J, with 11 bases between. Germline values: CDR1 MDHEN, CDR2 SYDVKM. The chain's CDR3 is CASSLPDRSYGYTF. The CDR3 nucleotides read TGTGCCAGCAGTTTACCCGACAGGAGCTATGGCTACACCTTC.

CDR3: CASSVSAEGGELFF. In DNA, the CDR3 is TGCGCCAGCAGTGTTAGCGCCGAAGGCGGGGAGCTGTTTTTT. The chain joins TRBV10-2 to TRBJ2-2; the D gene is possibly TRBD2 (5 bases). CDR1 is WSHSY and CDR2 is SAAADI in the germline V gene. Trimming removed 4 bases at V and 7 bases at J, with 13 bases between. The CDR3 is made up of 14 amino acids.

The rearrangement uses TRBV30 and TRBJ2-7, with unresolved D. The CDR3 spans 12 residues. The germline V gene has CDR1 GTSNPN and CDR2 SVGIG (reference sequence). Trimming left V 2 bases short and J 3 bases short, with 8 bases between. CDR3 sequence: CAWSLGRYEQYF. CDR3 nucleotide sequence: TGTGCCTGGAGTCTCGGACGCTACGAGCAGTACTTC.

The V call is TRBV5-1, the J call TRBJ2-5; no clear D gene. Germline CDR1 and CDR2: SGHRS and YFSETQ. The CDR3 contains 13 residues. V lost 2 bases to trimming and J lost 4 bases, with 9 bases between them. The DNA for the CDR3 is TGCGCCAGCAGCTTTTCAGACCGAGAGACCCAGTACTTC. Translation: CASSFSDRETQYF.

The rearrangement joins TRBV2 to TRBJ1-6; D unclear. CDR1 is SNHLY and CDR2 is FYNNEI in the germline V gene. V was shortened by 7 bases and J by 6 bases, with 10 bases between the two germline ends. This CDR3 region has 13 residues. The CDR3 DNA sequence: TGTGCCAGCATAGGATTTCCTAATTCACCCCTCCACTTT. The encoded protein is CASIGFPNSPLHF.

The rearrangement links TRBV11-2 to TRBJ2-7; the match to TRBD1 covers 8 bases. Germline V gene data show CDR1 as SGHAT and CDR2 as FQNNGV. V shed 6 bases, J shed 3 bases, and the junction held 10 bases outside the gene matches. The CDR3 is 15 residues long. The CDR3 DNA reads TGTGCCAGCAGTTACAACAGGGGGGCCCACTACGAGCAGTACTTC. Encoded protein: CASSYNRGAHYEQYF.

The rearrangement links TRBV19 to TRBJ1-5; a possible D gene is TRBD1 (5 bases). Germline V gene sequence: CDR1 LNHDA, CDR2 SQIVND (reference sequence). The CDR3 totals 16 residues. V gave up 6 bases and J gave up 1 base, with 16 bases separating them. For the CDR3, the DNA is TGTGCCAGTAGGCAACAAGACAGCCTCAGCAATCAGCCCCAGCATTTT. This encodes CASRQQDSLSNQPQHF.

The chain links TRBV18 to TRBJ2-1; TRBD2 matches 9 bases. Per the germline V gene, CDR1 is KGHSH and CDR2 is LQKENI. V lost 3 bases and J lost 7; bases outside the gene matches: 10. This CDR3 comprises 16 residues. The CDR3 loop is CASSPLAGGPGNEQFF. In DNA form, the CDR3 reads TGTGCCAGCTCACCCCTGGCGGGAGGGCCCGGGAATGAGCAGTTCTTC.

This clone was found a few times. J is TRBJ2-2 and V is TRBV19; no firm D call. The CDR3 runs 11 residues. V lost 3 bases and J lost 6, with 2 bases in between. The germline gives CDR1 LNHDA, CDR2 SQIVND (reference sequence). CDR3 sequence (DNA): TGTGCCAGTAGTATGTCCGGGGAGCTGTTTTTT. Translation: CASSMSGELFF. Drawing the rest from reference TRBV19 and TRBJ2-2, the complete variable domain is DGGITQSPKYLFRKEGQNVTLSCEQNLNHDAMYWYRQDPGQGLRLIYYSQIVNDFQKGDIAEGYSVSREKKESFPLTVTSAQKNPTAFYLCASSMSGELFFGEGSRLTVL.

V and J are TRBV7-3 and TRBJ2-1; 13 bases are shared with TRBD2. Germline V gives CDR1 SGHTA, CDR2 FQGTGA. Trimming at V came to 5 bases and at J to 7 bases, leaving 5 bases not matched to a gene. This CDR3 is built from 15 residues. The CDR3 DNA sequence: TGTGCCAGCAGCCAGGGACTAGCGGGGACTAATGAGCAGTTCTTC. Its protein is CASSQGLAGTNEQFF. The complete variable domain, with remaining parts taken from reference TRBV7-3 and TRBJ2-1, reads GAGVSQTPSNKVTEKGKYVELRCDPISGHTALYWYRQSLGQGPEFLIYFQGTGAADDSGLPNDRFFAVRPEGSVSTLKIQRTERGDSAVYLCASSQGLAGTNEQFFGPGTRLTVL.

This clone appeared a few times. The genes are TRBV6-1 and TRBJ2-7, with D possibly matching TRBD1 (6 bases). Per germline, CDR1 MNHNS and CDR2 SASEGT. This CDR3 comprises 15 residues. V lost 6 bases to trimming and J lost 3 bases, with 18 bases between them. The CDR3 region is CASSLDATGHYEQYF. DNA for the CDR3: TGTGCCAGCAGCCTCGACGCCACAGGGCACTACGAGCAGTACTTC.

V gene TRBV21-1 combines with J gene TRBJ1-5. TRBV21-1 is recorded as a pseudogene. CDR3 size: 18 residues. CDR3 bases: TGTGCCAGCAGCAAAAGGCGAGGAGGGCAGTATAGCAATCAGCCCCAGCATTTT. Its translation is CASSKRRGGQYSNQPQHF.

As concerns this clone: In the same sample, other DNA sequences code for this CDR3. The chain carries TRBV5-1 and TRBJ2-5; D possibly uses TRBD1 or TRBD2 (6 bases each). The germline CDR1 and CDR2 sequences are SGHRS and YFSETQ. This CDR3 has 15 residues. The ends were cut back, 0 bases at V and 1 base at J, with 10 bases in the middle. CDR3 nucleotides: TGCGCCAGCAGCTTGGGGACGGGGGCCCAAGAGACCCAGTACTTC. It encodes CASSLGTGAQETQYF. Combining the CDR3 with reference TRBV5-1 and TRBJ2-5 gives the whole variable domain KAGVTQTPRYLIKTRGQQVTLSCSPISGHRSVSWYQQTPGQGLQFLFEYFSETQRNKGNFPGRFSGRQFSNSRSEMNVSTLELGDSALYLCASSLGTGAQETQYFGPGTRLLVL.

The chain carries TRBV2 and TRBJ2-6, with TRBD2 as a possible D gene (6 bases). Trimming removed 10 bases from V and 6 bases from J, with 16 bases in between. Germline CDR1 reads SNHLY; CDR2 reads FYNNEI. CDR3 length equals 14 residues. CDR3 in DNA: TGTGCCACTCGACCCGGGACTTCGGCCAACGTCCTGACTTTC. Protein sequence: CATRPGTSANVLTF.

This chain connects TRBV6-1 to TRBJ2-7; D call uncertain. This CDR3 is 14 amino acids long. CDR1 is MNHNS, CDR2 SASEGT, per germline. The CDR3: CPNFSNPDLYEQYF. CDR3 DNA: TGTCCAAATTTCTCCAACCCGGACCTGTACGAGCAGTACTTC.

The gene calls are TRBV27 and TRBJ1-3; 8 bases match TRBD1. The CDR3 runs to 14 residues. Losses at the gene ends were 4 bases for V and 8 bases for J; bases not matched to a gene: 7. Germline loops: CDR1 MNHEY, CDR2 SMNVEV (reference sequence). CDR3 protein: CASSSGQGKDTIYF. CDR3 DNA sequence: TGTGCCAGCAGTTCCGGACAGGGCAAAGACACCATATATTTT.

The gene calls are TRBV10-3 and TRBJ1-1; 12 bases match TRBD1. Germline V gene lookup returns CDR1 ENHRY and CDR2 SYGVKD. The CDR3 is made up of 16 amino acids. V was clipped by 7 bases and J by 1 base; unmatched bases: 7. The CDR3 DNA reads TGTGCCATCACCCCCGGGACAGGGGGCGGGAACACTGAAGCTTTCTTT. Translation: CAITPGTGGGNTEAFF.

This chain links TRBV27 with TRBJ1-6; TRBD1 is a possible D gene (5 bases). The CDR3 runs 12 residues. Trimming removed 3 bases from V and 16 bases from J, with 13 bases in between. The germline gives CDR1 MNHEY, CDR2 SMNVEV (reference sequence). The CDR3 region is CASSLAQGILHF. In nucleotides, the CDR3 is TGTGCCAGCAGTTTGGCCCAGGGAATTCTCCACTTT.

This CDR3 is CASSFGLVVPPEGLTYEQYF. CDR3 in DNA: TGTGCCAGCAGTTTCGGGCTGGTAGTCCCACCCGAGGGCCTAACCTACGAGCAGTACTTC. The J gene is TRBJ2-7, the V gene TRBV28; TRBD2 might be the D (5 bases). The CDR3 has 20 residues. Germline V lookup: CDR1 MDHEN, CDR2 SYDVKM. V gave up 3 bases and J gave up 2 bases, with 29 bases separating them. Variable domain in full (rest from reference TRBV28 and TRBJ2-7): DVKVTQSSRYLVKRTGEKVFLECVQDMDHENMFWYRQDPGLGLRLIYFSYDVKMKEKGDIPEGYSVSREKKERFSLILESASTNQTSMYLCASSFGLVVPPEGLTYEQYFGPGTRLTVT.

V usage is TRBV19 and J usage is TRBJ1-4; D is undetermined. Germline V lookup: CDR1 LNHDA, CDR2 SQIVND (reference sequence). This CDR3 comprises 13 residues. Between the trimmed V and J ends, which lost 3 bases and 6 bases, there was a span of 8 bases. Here the CDR3 reads CASSISSYEKLFF. The CDR3 DNA follows: TGTGCCAGTAGTATTTCTTCTTATGAAAAACTGTTTTTT.

V is TRBV5-1 and J is TRBJ2-7; no definite D call. This CDR3 is 15 amino acids long. V dropped 0 bases and J dropped 2 bases, with 12 bases sitting between them. CDR1 is SGHRS and CDR2 is YFSETQ in the germline V gene. CDR3 bases: TGCGCCAGCAGCTTGGGAGGACCGAAGACCTACGAGCAGTACTTC. It translates to CASSLGGPKTYEQYF.

The chain is built from TRBV6-5 and TRBJ1-2; TRBD1 agrees at 7 bases. Germline V gene lookup returns CDR1 MNHEY and CDR2 SVGAGI. The ends lost 6 bases at V and 5 bases at J; junction bases unmatched: 9. The length of the CDR3 is 14 residues. For the CDR3, the DNA is TGTGCCAGCAGCCAGGGGACAGTCTTATATGGCTACACCTTC. It yields the protein CASSQGTVLYGYTF.

CDR3 DNA sequence: TGTGCCAGCTCACCTGGGGACAGGATAGCCAAAAACATTCAGTACTTC. Amino acid sequence: CASSPGDRIAKNIQYF. The chain uses TRBV18 and TRBJ2-4; 8 bases fit TRBD1. CDR1 and CDR2 from the germline V gene are KGHSH and LQKENI. Trimming took 3 bases from V and 0 from J; bases not matched to a gene: 4. The CDR3 has 16 residues. Full variable domain (remainder filled in from reference TRBV18 and TRBJ2-4): NAGVMQNPRHLVRRRGQEARLRCSPMKGHSHVYWYRQLPEEGLKFMVYLQKENIIDESGMPKERFSAEFPKEGPSILRIQQVVRGDSAAYFCASSPGDRIAKNIQYFGAGTRLSVL.

The J gene is TRBJ2-2, the V gene TRBV4-3; TRBD1 is a possible D gene (5 bases). The CDR3 spans 18 residues. The V gene lost 3 bases and the J gene lost 0 bases, with 17 bases spanning the gap. The germline CDR1 and CDR2 sequences are LGHNA and YSLEER. The CDR3 sequence is CASSHRTFLDANTGELFF. The CDR3 DNA follows: TGCGCCAGCAGCCACCGGACATTCTTAGACGCGAACACCGGGGAGCTGTTTTTT.

The chain employs TRBV10-3 and TRBJ2-5; D possibly corresponds to TRBD2 (6 bases). Germline CDR1 reads ENHRY; CDR2 reads SYGVKD. The ends were cut back, 2 bases at V and 2 bases at J, with 6 bases in the middle. The CDR3 runs 13 residues. CDR3 coding DNA: TGTGCCATCAGTGAGGGGACTCAAGAGACCCAGTACTTC. It codes for CAISEGTQETQYF.

This chain links TRBV30 with TRBJ2-5; tentatively, D is TRBD1 (5 bases). The CDR3 sequence is 13 residues long. In germline, CDR1 is GTSNPN, CDR2 SVGIG (reference sequence). Trimming stripped 4 bases from V and 5 bases from J, with 14 bases between. Here the CDR3 reads CAWNYRRSETQYF. The CDR3 coding sequence is TGTGCCTGGAATTACAGGCGGTCGGAGACCCAGTACTTC.